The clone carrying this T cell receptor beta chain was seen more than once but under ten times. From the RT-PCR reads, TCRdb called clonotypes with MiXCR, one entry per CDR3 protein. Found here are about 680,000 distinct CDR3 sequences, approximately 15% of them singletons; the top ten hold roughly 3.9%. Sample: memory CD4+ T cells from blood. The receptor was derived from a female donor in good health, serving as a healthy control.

The CDR3 loop reads CASSLGGGNAIVETQYF. The CDR3 DNA follows: TGTGCCAGCAGCTTAGGGGGAGGGAACGCAATTGTGGAGACCCAGTACTTC. V usage is TRBV11-2 and J usage is TRBJ2-5; TRBD2 matches 7 bases. CDR1 SGHAT and CDR2 FQNNGV come from the germline V gene. The CDR3 covers 17 residues. J was trimmed by 5 bases and V by 1 base; bases with no gene match: 13.